A selection of T cell receptor beta chains follows, all from one sample in a study of blood T cell repertoires in COVID-19. Profiled with immunoSEQ multiplex PCR; TCRdb holds only in-frame clones, not every one. The sample has about 120,000 clones, 90% seen once. The sequenced sample was peripheral blood. The receptors derive from a woman in her fifties or sixties with COVID-19, enrolled during active disease. Both conserved end residues are part of each CDR3. The order of the fields is clone size, D gene, V gene, J gene, CDR3 protein, CDR3 DNA. A D gene is named only where the DNA matches it firmly. Size values are once, few and many counts, or a class for expanded clones, and some rows have none.

clone_size: -
d_call: -
v_call: TRBV7-9
j_call: TRBJ1-5
cdr3_aa: CASSFSPGGQPQHF
cdr3_nt: TGTGCCAGCAGCTTCTCTCCCGGGGGTCAGCCCCAGCATTTT

clone_size: -
d_call: TRBD1
v_call: TRBV6-5
j_call: TRBJ1-1
cdr3_aa: CASSYIRGQNTEAFF
cdr3_nt: TGTGCCAGCAGTTACATCAGGGGGCAGAACACTGAAGCTTTCTTT

clone_size: -
d_call: -
v_call: TRBV27
j_call: TRBJ1-2
cdr3_aa: CASRAGGVGSGYTF
cdr3_nt: TGTGCCAGCAGGGCTGGGGGCGTGGGTAGTGGCTACACCTTC

clone_size: -
d_call: -
v_call: TRBV21-1
j_call: TRBJ1-1
cdr3_aa: CASSNWAANTEAFF
cdr3_nt: TGTGCCAGCAGCAACTGGGCAGCAAACACTGAAGCTTTCTTT

clone_size: -
d_call: -
v_call: TRBV7-2
j_call: TRBJ2-3
cdr3_aa: CASSLRGADTQYF
cdr3_nt: TGTGCCAGCAGCCTCAGGGGCGCAGATACGCAGTATTTT

clone_size: few
d_call: -
v_call: TRBV6-2/TRBV6-3
j_call: TRBJ1-1
cdr3_aa: CASSYETRSTEAFF
cdr3_nt: TGTGCCAGCAGTTACGAGACTCGTAGCACTGAAGCTTTCTTT

clone_size: -
d_call: -
v_call: TRBV6-2/TRBV6-3
j_call: TRBJ2-7
cdr3_aa: CASSYNSEQYF
cdr3_nt: TGTGCCAGCAGTTACAACTCCGAGCAGTACTTC

clone_size: once
d_call: TRBD1
v_call: TRBV5-1
j_call: TRBJ2-1
cdr3_aa: CASRSGDRPRPSNEQFF
cdr3_nt: TGCGCCAGCAGATCGGGGGACAGGCCAAGGCCTTCCAATGAGCAGTTCTTC

clone_size: -
d_call: -
v_call: TRBV29-1
j_call: TRBJ1-2
cdr3_aa: CSVEGWAYGYTF
cdr3_nt: TGCAGCGTTGAAGGGTGGGCCTATGGCTACACCTTC

clone_size: -
d_call: -
v_call: TRBV28
j_call: TRBJ1-3
cdr3_aa: CASSLQDSTPGNTIYF
cdr3_nt: TGTGCCAGCAGTTTACAAGACAGTACCCCAGGAAACACCATATATTTT

clone_size: few
d_call: -
v_call: TRBV2
j_call: TRBJ1-5
cdr3_aa: CASSGEEGVNQPQHF
cdr3_nt: TGTGCCAGCAGTGGGGAAGAGGGGGTAAATCAGCCCCAGCATTTT

clone_size: -
d_call: -
v_call: TRBV2
j_call: TRBJ1-2
cdr3_aa: CASNRETGHYGYTF
cdr3_nt: TGTGCCAGCAATCGTGAAACAGGACACTATGGCTACACCTTC

clone_size: -
d_call: TRBD2
v_call: TRBV5-6
j_call: TRBJ2-6
cdr3_aa: CASSLGLAGVTGANVLTF
cdr3_nt: TGTGCCAGCAGCTTGGGGCTAGCGGGGGTTACTGGGGCCAACGTCCTGACTTTC

clone_size: -
d_call: TRBD1
v_call: TRBV5-6
j_call: TRBJ1-1
cdr3_aa: CASSPDRGIMNTEAFF
cdr3_nt: TGTGCCAGCAGCCCGGACAGGGGAATCATGAACACTGAAGCTTTCTTT

clone_size: -
d_call: TRBD1
v_call: TRBV7-8
j_call: TRBJ1-3
cdr3_aa: CASRRRGGADTIYF
cdr3_nt: TGTGCCAGCAGGAGGAGAGGGGGCGCGGACACCATATATTTT

clone_size: -
d_call: -
v_call: TRBV6-5
j_call: TRBJ1-3
cdr3_aa: CASSDITTGNTIYF
cdr3_nt: TGTGCCAGCAGCGACATCACGACTGGAAACACCATATATTTT

clone_size: -
d_call: TRBD1
v_call: TRBV5-1
j_call: TRBJ2-7
cdr3_aa: CASSTTGAVSYEQYF
cdr3_nt: TGCGCCAGCAGTACTACAGGGGCCGTCTCCTACGAGCAGTACTTC

clone_size: -
d_call: -
v_call: TRBV7-8
j_call: TRBJ1-1
cdr3_aa: CASSLAIVSTEAFF
cdr3_nt: TGTGCCAGCAGCCTCGCCATAGTTTCCACTGAAGCTTTCTTT

clone_size: -
d_call: -
v_call: TRBV5-6
j_call: TRBJ1-2
cdr3_aa: CASSLIGVGYTF
cdr3_nt: TGTGCCAGCAGCTTGATCGGGGTCGGCTACACCTTC

clone_size: -
d_call: TRBD1
v_call: TRBV3-1/TRBV3-2
j_call: TRBJ1-1
cdr3_aa: CASSPGQGTEAFF
cdr3_nt: TGTGCCAGCAGCCCGGGACAGGGGACTGAAGCTTTCTTT

clone_size: -
d_call: -
v_call: TRBV18
j_call: TRBJ1-1
cdr3_aa: CASSPEQGRNTEAFF
cdr3_nt: TGTGCCAGCTCACCCGAACAGGGTCGCAACACTGAAGCTTTCTTT

clone_size: -
d_call: -
v_call: TRBV6-5
j_call: TRBJ1-2
cdr3_aa: CASSSAQGINYGYTF
cdr3_nt: TGTGCCAGCAGTTCCGCCCAGGGAATTAACTATGGCTACACCTTC

clone_size: -
d_call: -
v_call: TRBV3-1/TRBV3-2
j_call: TRBJ1-3
cdr3_aa: CASSQGRASGNTIYF
cdr3_nt: TGTGCCAGCAGCCAAGGGAGGGCCTCTGGAAACACCATATATTTT

clone_size: -
d_call: -
v_call: TRBV6-5
j_call: TRBJ2-7
cdr3_aa: CASSYSPQGSYEQYF
cdr3_nt: TGTGCCAGCAGTTACTCGCCTCAGGGAAGCTACGAGCAGTACTTC

clone_size: -
d_call: TRBD1
v_call: TRBV7-9
j_call: TRBJ2-7
cdr3_aa: CASSFSGTGVYEQYF
cdr3_nt: TGTGCCAGCAGCTTTTCCGGGACAGGGGTCTACGAGCAGTACTTC

clone_size: -
d_call: TRBD1
v_call: TRBV3-1/TRBV3-2
j_call: TRBJ1-5
cdr3_aa: CASSQEEDRTHSNQPQHF
cdr3_nt: TGTGCCAGCAGCCAAGAAGAGGACAGGACCCATAGCAATCAGCCCCAGCATTTT

clone_size: -
d_call: TRBD1
v_call: TRBV3-1/TRBV3-2
j_call: TRBJ2-3
cdr3_aa: CASSQGSQGLNTDTQYF
cdr3_nt: TGTGCCAGCAGCCAAGGATCACAGGGGCTAAACACAGATACGCAGTATTTT

clone_size: -
d_call: -
v_call: TRBV7-3
j_call: TRBJ2-1
cdr3_aa: CASSRTGTQAYNEQFF
cdr3_nt: TGTGCCAGCAGCCGAACCGGGACTCAGGCCTACAATGAGCAGTTCTTC

clone_size: -
d_call: TRBD1
v_call: TRBV11-2
j_call: TRBJ1-1
cdr3_aa: CASSSGQGLITEAFF
cdr3_nt: TGTGCCAGCAGCTCTGGACAGGGGTTGATCACTGAAGCTTTCTTT

clone_size: -
d_call: TRBD1
v_call: TRBV30
j_call: TRBJ1-2
cdr3_aa: CAWRSGTDYGYTF
cdr3_nt: TGTGCCTGGAGGTCCGGGACAGACTATGGCTACACCTTC

clone_size: -
d_call: TRBD2
v_call: TRBV3-1/TRBV3-2
j_call: TRBJ2-3
cdr3_aa: CASSQALAGTDTQYF
cdr3_nt: TGTGCCAGCAGCCAAGCCCTAGCGGGGACAGATACGCAGTATTTT

clone_size: -
d_call: -
v_call: TRBV3-1/TRBV3-2
j_call: TRBJ2-3
cdr3_aa: CASGPRPHTQYF
cdr3_nt: TGTGCCAGCGGGCCGCGTCCTCATACGCAGTATTTT

clone_size: once
d_call: -
v_call: TRBV4-1
j_call: TRBJ1-2
cdr3_aa: CASSQVSVVAHGFTF
cdr3_nt: TGCGCCAGCAGCCAAGTATCCGTCGTAGCCCACGGCTTTACCTTC

clone_size: -
d_call: TRBD1
v_call: TRBV18
j_call: TRBJ1-5
cdr3_aa: CASSPGTADQPQHF
cdr3_nt: TGTGCCAGCTCACCCGGGACAGCCGATCAGCCCCAGCATTTT

clone_size: -
d_call: -
v_call: TRBV7-9
j_call: TRBJ2-7
cdr3_aa: CASSFGQGIFYEQYF
cdr3_nt: TGTGCCAGCAGCTTCGGTCAGGGGATTTTCTACGAGCAGTACTTC

clone_size: -
d_call: -
v_call: TRBV5-1
j_call: TRBJ1-4
cdr3_aa: CASSLGHSSQPFEKLFF
cdr3_nt: TGCGCCAGCAGCTTGGGTCATTCGTCACAACCATTTGAAAAACTGTTTTTT

clone_size: -
d_call: -
v_call: TRBV5-4
j_call: TRBJ2-6
cdr3_aa: CASSLPGAGANVLTF
cdr3_nt: TGTGCCAGCAGCTTGCCCGGGGCTGGGGCCAACGTCCTGACTTTC

clone_size: -
d_call: TRBD2
v_call: TRBV10-3
j_call: TRBJ2-7
cdr3_aa: CAISEGSGGSSYEQYF
cdr3_nt: TGTGCCATCAGTGAGGGGAGCGGGGGGTCCTCCTACGAGCAGTACTTC

clone_size: -
d_call: TRBD1
v_call: TRBV11-2
j_call: TRBJ1-2
cdr3_aa: CASSSDRGRDYGYTF
cdr3_nt: TGTGCCAGCAGCTCGGACAGGGGGCGGGACTATGGCTACACCTTC

clone_size: -
d_call: TRBD1
v_call: TRBV6-5
j_call: TRBJ1-6
cdr3_aa: CASSLTGNSPLHF
cdr3_nt: TGTGCCAGCAGTCTGACAGGGAATTCACCCCTCCACTTT

clone_size: -
d_call: -
v_call: TRBV3-1/TRBV3-2
j_call: TRBJ1-6
cdr3_aa: CASSPTGNYSPLHF
cdr3_nt: TGTGCCAGCAGCCCCACAGGGAACTATTCACCCCTCCACTTT

clone_size: -
d_call: -
v_call: TRBV7-9
j_call: TRBJ1-2
cdr3_aa: CASSLLQGEESYGYTF
cdr3_nt: TGTGCCAGCAGCCTCTTACAGGGAGAGGAGAGCTATGGCTACACCTTC

clone_size: -
d_call: -
v_call: TRBV28
j_call: TRBJ1-2
cdr3_aa: CASSFSDYGYTF
cdr3_nt: TGTGCCAGCAGTTTTTCGGACTATGGCTACACCTTC

clone_size: -
d_call: -
v_call: TRBV5-1
j_call: TRBJ2-3
cdr3_aa: CASSFMDTQYF
cdr3_nt: TGCGCCAGCAGCTTTATGGATACGCAGTATTTT

clone_size: once
d_call: -
v_call: TRBV9
j_call: TRBJ2-3
cdr3_aa: CASSVVAGTSTDTQYF
cdr3_nt: TGTGCCAGCAGCGTAGTAGCTGGGACTAGCACAGATACGCAGTATTTT

clone_size: -
d_call: TRBD2
v_call: TRBV5-1
j_call: TRBJ2-3
cdr3_aa: CASSPYRTSGGFADTQYF
cdr3_nt: TGCGCCAGCAGCCCCTACCGGACTAGCGGGGGGTTCGCAGATACGCAGTATTTT

clone_size: -
d_call: -
v_call: TRBV6-5
j_call: TRBJ1-2
cdr3_aa: CASTRSSENGYTF
cdr3_nt: TGTGCCAGCACCAGATCCAGTGAAAATGGCTACACCTTC

clone_size: -
d_call: TRBD1
v_call: TRBV19
j_call: TRBJ1-5
cdr3_aa: CASSLTGGMGGNQPQHF
cdr3_nt: TGTGCCAGTAGTTTGACAGGGGGTATGGGTGGCAATCAGCCCCAGCATTTT

clone_size: -
d_call: -
v_call: TRBV7-9
j_call: TRBJ1-2
cdr3_aa: CATCRVGFFLLSCYGYTF
cdr3_nt: TGTGCGACTTGTCGGGTAGGTTTCTTTCTTCTCTCTTGCTATGGCTACACCTTC

clone_size: -
d_call: -
v_call: TRBV12-3/TRBV12-4
j_call: TRBJ2-1
cdr3_aa: CASRNPGNEQFF
cdr3_nt: TGTGCCAGCAGAAACCCAGGAAATGAGCAGTTCTTC

clone_size: once
d_call: -
v_call: TRBV11-2
j_call: TRBJ2-3
cdr3_aa: CASSRALGGTDTQYF
cdr3_nt: TGTGCCAGCAGCCGAGCCCTCGGGGGCACAGATACGCAGTATTTT

clone_size: -
d_call: TRBD1
v_call: TRBV7-2
j_call: TRBJ1-2
cdr3_aa: CASSSAGTGGNYGYTF
cdr3_nt: TGTGCCAGCAGCTCGGCCGGGACAGGGGGTAACTATGGCTACACCTTC

clone_size: -
d_call: -
v_call: TRBV6-6
j_call: TRBJ1-6
cdr3_aa: CASSRDTKSSYNSPLHF
cdr3_nt: TGTGCCAGCAGTCGGGACACAAAGAGCTCCTATAATTCACCCCTCCACTTT

clone_size: -
d_call: -
v_call: TRBV9
j_call: TRBJ2-3
cdr3_aa: CASSGSPHRADTQYF
cdr3_nt: TGTGCCAGCAGCGGGTCCCCCCATCGGGCAGATACGCAGTATTTT